The clone carrying this TCR beta chain has a single count. The data stem from a study of blood T cell repertoires in COVID-19. Turning to the study itself: Samples came from the United States, Italy and Spain, spanning acute and convalescent COVID-19.

Clones were read by immunoSEQ multiplex PCR, and TCRdb kept only the in-frame ones, dropping some. In the table there are 120,000 or so clones, 65% to 90% of which are singletons. There are 13 residues in the CDR3. Germline-derived CDR1 and CDR2 are MNHEY and SVGEGT. V gave up 5 bases and J gave up 6 bases, with 13 bases separating them. The genes are TRBV6-2 or TRBV6-3 and TRBJ1-1; a weak D match, TRBD1 (5 bases). The clonotype originates from a woman of 80 years or more with acute or convalescent COVID-19. The specimen sequenced was peripheral blood. CDR3 DNA sequence: TGTGCCAGCAGTGACAAGGGGAGGGCTGAAGCTTTCTTT. Protein: CASSDKGRAEAFF.